This TCR beta chain was documented in a study of blood T cell repertoires in COVID-19. Across the whole study: There were acute and convalescent COVID-19 samples, and they came from the United States, Italy and Spain. From T cells, B-cell-depleted T cells, or PBMCs came the material, which was cDNA or gDNA.

Patients at the Seattle site were enrolled during active infection and followed longitudinally. In the study's own analysis: For nucleated cells, counts were estimated from reference gene primer amplification. TCRdb keeps only in-frame clones here, not all; method: immunoSEQ multiplex PCR. D and trimming come from the DNA, and the V and J calls and clone size come from that table. The repertoire has about 160,000 clones, over 75% of them found once; the top ten carry under 7.5%. CDR3 length: 14 residues. Germline loops: CDR1 LGHNT, CDR2 FRNRAP. Trimming removed 1 base at V and 5 bases at J, with 9 bases between.

V is TRBV12-5 and J is TRBJ1-5; possible D gene TRBD1, 5 bases. The source of this sequence is a man older than 75 with COVID-19, enrolled during active disease. Sample: peripheral blood. As DNA, the CDR3 is TGTGCTAGTGGTTTGGGACGGGGGGATCAGCCCCAGCATTTT. Amino acids: CASGLGRGDQPQHF. The full variable domain, in which reference TRBV12-5 and TRBJ1-5 provide the parts outside the CDR3, is DARVTQTPRHKVTEMGQEVTMRCQPILGHNTVFWYRQTMMQGLELLAYFRNRAPLDDSGMPKDRFSAEMPDATLATLKIQPSEPRDSAVYFCASGLGRGDQPQHFGDGTRLSIL.